These 24 T cell receptor beta chains came from one sample sequenced in a study of T cell repertoires in cytomegalovirus infection. TCRdb reanalysed the reads using MiXCR and keeps one entry per CDR3 protein. The table has about 890,000 distinct CDR3 sequences, less than 40% seen once. These TCRs are of unknown antigen specificity. Sequenced here: cultured CD8+ T cells from PBMCs, sampled from culture after CMV antigen stimulation. The receptor source for this set is a human donor in good health (CMV status not recorded). Some clones in this sample may be carry-over from other donors' samples.

A note on this clonotype: Germline is not matched at one junction end, which may reflect a read error. The chain couples TRBV5-1 to TRBJ2-5; TRBD1 matches 8 bases. This CDR3 is 16 amino acids long. Germline assignment: CDR1 SGHRS and CDR2 YFSETQ. Here the CDR3 reads CASSSPTGQAQETKYF. The CDR3 DNA follows: TGCGCCAGCAGCTCGCCCACGGGACAGGCGCAAGAGACCAAGTACTTC.

This clonotype was recorded many times. V is TRBV7-2 and J is TRBJ2-5; D is perhaps TRBD1 or TRBD2 (6 bases each). From germline, CDR1 is SGHTA and CDR2 FQGNSA. Trimming removed 5 bases at V and 5 bases at J, with 18 bases between. The CDR3 spans 15 residues. The CDR3 spells CASSPGVTSGETQYF. The CDR3 DNA reads as TGTGCCAGCAGCCCAGGGGTGACTAGTGGGGAGACCCAGTACTTC.

This clonotype has just one count. A much more abundant neighbour one base away suggests this may be a read error. The rearrangement links TRBV7-6 to TRBJ1-2; weak D call: TRBD1 (6 bases). CDR1 and CDR2 from the germline V gene are SGHVS and FNYEAQ. The CDR3 has 17 residues. The V end lost 1 base, the J end lost 8 bases, and 23 bases lay between the germline ends. The CDR3 DNA is TGTGCCAGCAGCTTAGTCTGGGGGGGCGCCGACCTGGGAGGCTACACCTTC. This encodes CASSLVWGGADLGGYTF.

CDR3 nucleotide sequence: TGTGCCAGCAGCCCTAGTAGCGGGGGGGCTAGGGATACGCAGTATTTT. This encodes CASSPSSGGARDTQYF. The chain has TRBV5-5 and TRBJ2-3; 11 nucleotides line up with TRBD2. This CDR3 is 16 amino acids long. Per the germline V gene, CDR1 is SGHKS and CDR2 is YYEKEE (reference sequence). The trim removed 4 bases at V and 6 bases at J, leaving 10 bases unmatched.

This clonotype was seen a few times. In DNA form, the CDR3 reads TGTGCCAGCAGTCCTCACGGGGTAACTAATGAAAAACTGTTTTTT. Translated, it gives CASSPHGVTNEKLFF. The genes are TRBV27 and TRBJ1-4; D unresolved. Trimming left V 5 bases short and J 1 base short, with 11 bases between. The length of the CDR3 is 15 residues. Germline V gives CDR1 MNHEY, CDR2 SMNVEV (reference sequence).

The V call is TRBV6-2 or TRBV6-3, the J call TRBJ2-3; 9 bases line up with TRBD2. The CDR3 contains 15 residues. V lost 5 bases and J lost 4; bases outside the gene matches: 7. Germline lookup yields CDR1 MNHEY and CDR2 SVGEGT. CDR3 sequence (DNA): TGTGCCAGCAGTACTCTTAGGACTAGCGCAGATACGCAGTATTTT. The encoded protein is CASSTLRTSADTQYF.

The chain joins TRBV4-1 to TRBJ2-7; 10 bases align to TRBD1. This CDR3 has 17 amino acids. Germline CDR1 reads MGHRA; CDR2 reads YSYEKL. V lost 3 bases and J lost 4; bases outside the gene matches: 12. CDR3 amino acids: CASSQTGQGLMAYEQYF. The CDR3 DNA reads as TGCGCCAGCAGCCAGACGGGACAGGGGTTGATGGCTTACGAGCAGTACTTC.

This clonotype was seen ten or more times. The chain combines TRBV4-2 with TRBJ1-4, with TRBD1 matching 8 bases. Germline V lookup: CDR1 LGHNA, CDR2 YNFKEQ. V was pared by 2 bases and J by 8 bases, with 10 bases of the junction left unmatched. The CDR3 sequence is 16 residues long. The CDR3 DNA sequence: TGTGCCAGCAGCCAACCTGGACAGGGACTAGAAGAAAAACTGTTTTTT. Amino acid sequence: CASSQPGQGLEEKLFF.

The table lists this clonotype with many counts. The V call is TRBV12-3 or TRBV12-4, the J call TRBJ1-2, with D tentatively TRBD1 (6 bases). The CDR3 extends over 13 amino acids. V was pared by 5 bases and J by 6 bases, with 13 bases between. CDR3 DNA sequence: TGTGCCAGCAGTGTGGGGGGGCTTCATGGCTACACCTTC. Translated: CASSVGGLHGYTF.

The chain employs TRBV6-5 and TRBJ2-3; 10 bases line up with TRBD2. The CDR3 has 18 residues. Looked up from germline, CDR1 is MNHEY and CDR2 is SVGAGI. With 2 bases clipped from V and 3 bases from J, the junction kept 11 bases outside the gene matches. The CDR3 DNA sequence: TGTGCCAGCAGTTACGGCCAGAGCAGCGGGGGGGCGACAGATACGCAGTATTTT. The encoded protein is CASSYGQSSGGATDTQYF.

The CDR3 DNA reads TGTGCCAGCAGTTTATTAGCCGGGGGAGCATTCGGCACAGATACGCAGTATTTT. Its protein product is CASSLLAGGAFGTDTQYF. The J gene is TRBJ2-3, the V gene TRBV28, with D maybe TRBD2 (6 bases). This CDR3 spans 18 amino acids. CDR1 is MDHEN, CDR2 SYDVKM, per germline. The V end lost 1 base, the J end lost 1 base, and 18 bases lay between the germline ends.

A remark on this clonotype: At one of its ends the junction is not consistent with the germline gene, which may arise from a read error. V gene TRBV27 combines with J gene TRBJ2-1; tentatively, D is TRBD1 (6 bases). Germline-derived CDR1 and CDR2 are MNHEY and SMNVEV (reference sequence). This CDR3 comprises 16 residues. The CDR3 reads CASSSTGGASYNELFF. The CDR3 coding sequence is TGTGCCAGCAGTTCCACTGGGGGCGCCTCCTACAATGAGCTGTTCTTC.

As DNA, the CDR3 is TGTGCCAGCAGCTCTCCGGACATGGGATGGAACACTGAAGCTTTCTTT. This translates into CASSSPDMGWNTEAFF. V gene TRBV11-2 combines with J gene TRBJ1-1; tentative D call: TRBD1 (5 bases). The CDR3 totals 16 residues. Germline V CDR1 and CDR2: SGHAT, FQNNGV. The V and J ends lost 4 bases and 1 base respectively, with 16 bases between them.

As to this clonotype: A much larger clone lies one base from this, so it may be a read error. The chain uses TRBV5-1 and TRBJ1-2; possibly TRBD1 for D (5 bases). Trimming shortened V by 1 base and J by 6 bases, and 13 bases separated the two germline ends. Germline V gene sequence: CDR1 SGHRS, CDR2 YFSETQ. The length of the CDR3 is 14 residues. CDR3 loop: CASSLRGRLHGYTF. Here the CDR3 DNA reads TGCGCCAGCAGCTTGAGGGGACGACTCCATGGCTACACCTTC.

On this clonotype itself: An end of the junction does not agree with germline; a read error may underlie this. The J gene is TRBJ1-2, the V gene TRBV6-6; maybe TRBD1 (5 bases). The CDR3 runs 11 residues. CDR1 MNHNY and CDR2 SVGAGI come from the germline V gene (reference sequence). The CDR3 loop is CASSYPGTELF. The CDR3 DNA sequence: TGTGCCAGCAGTTACCCCGGGACTGAACTCTTC.

This chain uses TRBV7-9 with TRBJ2-7; a weak D match, TRBD1 (6 bases). The germline V gene has CDR1 SEHNR and CDR2 FQNEAQ (reference sequence). This CDR3 comprises 13 residues. V lost 5 bases and J 7 bases, leaving 15 bases between the germline ends. The CDR3, as DNA: TGTGCCAGCAGCCACCGACAGGACCCGGAGCAGTACTTC. It encodes CASSHRQDPEQYF.

The chain employs TRBV28 and TRBJ2-7; 9 nucleotides align to TRBD1. Germline V gene sequence: CDR1 MDHEN, CDR2 SYDVKM. The trim removed 7 bases at V and 6 bases at J, leaving 25 bases unmatched. The CDR3 length is 19 residues. CDR3 DNA: TGTGCCAGCAATTCTTTTCGCCTTCCCCACAGGGGGCTTCTGATCGAGCAGTACGTC. Amino acids: CASNSFRLPHRGLLIEQYV.

The rearrangement joins TRBV10-1 to TRBJ2-7; the D call may be TRBD1 or TRBD2 (5 bases each). Germline V gene sequence: CDR1 WNHNN, CDR2 SYGVQD (reference sequence). V lost 0 bases, J lost 2 bases, and 11 bases lay in between. The CDR3 runs to 15 residues. Here the CDR3 reads CASSESGRRTYEQYF. The CDR3 nucleotides are TGCGCCAGCAGTGAGTCGGGACGTCGCACCTACGAGCAGTACTTC.

This clonotype was detected ten times or more. The chain joins TRBV7-6 to TRBJ2-3; 8 nucleotides agree with TRBD2. This CDR3 comprises 12 residues. Trimming at V came to 5 bases and at J to 14 bases, leaving 9 bases not matched to a gene. Germline V CDR1 and CDR2: SGHVS, FNYEAQ. As DNA, the CDR3 is TGTGCCAGCAGCCCTACGGGGGGGCCTAGGTATTTT. Protein product: CASSPTGGPRYF.

The chain combines TRBV6-2 or TRBV6-3 with TRBJ2-7; 11 bases are a match to TRBD1. V shed 6 bases and J 4 bases; nucleotides not matched to a gene: 8. Germline values: CDR1 MNHEY, CDR2 SVGEGT. CDR3 length: 15 residues. The DNA of the CDR3 is TGTGCCAGCAGCTACAATCGGGACAGGGGGTACGAGCAGTACGTC. Translated: CASSYNRDRGYEQYV.

This clonotype was seen a handful of times. The rearrangement joins TRBV7-2 to TRBJ2-5; D is perhaps TRBD1 (5 bases). The CDR3 length is 15 residues. Germline-derived CDR1 and CDR2 are SGHTA and FQGNSA. The V end lost 2 bases, the J end lost 2 bases, and 12 bases lay between the germline ends. CDR3 bases: TGTGCCAGCAGCTTAAGGGGTATGCTGCAAGAGACCCAGTACTTC. This gives the protein CASSLRGMLQETQYF.

This clonotype was observed a few times. V usage is TRBV13 and J usage is TRBJ2-7, with D unresolved. V was trimmed by 2 bases and J by 1 base, leaving 9 bases between them. Germline values: CDR1 PRHDT, CDR2 FYEKMQ (reference sequence). The CDR3 has 14 amino acids. As DNA, the CDR3 is TGTGCCAGCAGCTTAAGAAACCGTTCCTACGAGCAGTACTTC. Amino acid sequence: CASSLRNRSYEQYF. Full variable domain (missing parts from reference TRBV13 and TRBJ2-7): AAGVIQSPRHLIKEKRETATLKCYPIPRHDTVYWYQQGPGQDPQFLISFYEKMQSDKGSIPDRFSAQQFSDYHSELNMSSLELGDSALYFCASSLRNRSYEQYFGPGTRLTVT.

The chain carries TRBV6-6 and TRBJ1-1; D might be TRBD1 (5 bases). CDR1 and CDR2 (germline): MNHNY, SVGAGI (reference sequence). Trimming pared 5 bases from V and 3 bases from J, leaving 13 bases between. This CDR3 comprises 14 residues. The CDR3 sequence: CASSVDSSYTEAFF. Here the CDR3 DNA reads TGTGCCAGCAGTGTTGACAGCTCATACACTGAAGCTTTCTTT.

V is TRBV12-3 or TRBV12-4 and J is TRBJ2-2; a weak D match, TRBD2 (7 bases). The ends were cut back, 4 bases at V and 4 bases at J, with 16 bases in the middle. The CDR3 totals 16 residues. CDR3 residues: CASSWLGGGPTGELFF. The DNA of the CDR3 is TGTGCCAGCAGTTGGCTGGGGGGGGGCCCCACCGGGGAGCTGTTTTTT.